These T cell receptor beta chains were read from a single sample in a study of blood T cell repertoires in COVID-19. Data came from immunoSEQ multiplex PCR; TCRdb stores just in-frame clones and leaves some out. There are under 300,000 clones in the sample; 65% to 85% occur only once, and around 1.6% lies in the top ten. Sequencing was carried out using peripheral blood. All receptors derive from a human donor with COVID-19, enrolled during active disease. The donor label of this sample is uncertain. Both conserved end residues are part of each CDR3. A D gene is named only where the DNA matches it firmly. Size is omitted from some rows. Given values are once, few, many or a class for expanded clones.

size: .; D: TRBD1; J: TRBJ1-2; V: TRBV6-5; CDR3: CASSYAGQYGYTF; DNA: TGTGCCAGCAGTTACGCGGGACAGTATGGCTACACCTTC
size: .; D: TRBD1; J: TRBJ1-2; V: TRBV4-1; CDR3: CASSQDGGDRVGGYTF; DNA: TGCGCCAGCAGCCAAGATGGGGGGGACAGGGTTGGTGGCTACACCTTC
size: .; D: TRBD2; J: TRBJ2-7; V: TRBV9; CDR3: CASSVDPRGSYEQYF; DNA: TGTGCCAGCAGCGTAGACCCGCGGGGGTCCTACGAGCAGTACTTC
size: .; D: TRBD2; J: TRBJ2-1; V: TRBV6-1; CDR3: CASSEVLAGVNYNEQFF; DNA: TGTGCCAGCAGTGAAGTCCTGGCGGGAGTAAACTACAATGAGCAGTTCTTC
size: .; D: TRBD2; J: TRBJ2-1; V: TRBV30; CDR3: CAWSTRSSGANEQFF; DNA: TGTGCCTGGAGTACCCGGAGTAGCGGGGCCAATGAGCAGTTCTTC
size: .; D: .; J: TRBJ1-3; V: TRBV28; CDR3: CASSFPGVGNTIYF; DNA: TGTGCCAGCAGTTTTCCAGGGGTGGGAAACACCATATATTTT
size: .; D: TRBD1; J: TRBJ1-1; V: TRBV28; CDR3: CASSFFRDSVNTEAFF; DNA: TGTGCCAGCAGTTTCTTCCGGGACAGTGTGAACACTGAAGCTTTCTTT
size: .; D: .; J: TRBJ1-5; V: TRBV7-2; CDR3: CASSLVMLDQPQHF; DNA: TGTGCCAGCAGCTTAGTAATGCTAGATCAGCCCCAGCATTTT
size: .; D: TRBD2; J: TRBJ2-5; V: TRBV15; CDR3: CATSRDTSGETQYF; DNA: TGTGCCACCAGCAGAGATACTAGCGGAGAGACCCAGTACTTC
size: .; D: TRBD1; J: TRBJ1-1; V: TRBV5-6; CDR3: CASSYGTGGHTEAFF; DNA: TGTGCCAGCAGCTATGGGACAGGGGGGCATACTGAAGCTTTCTTT
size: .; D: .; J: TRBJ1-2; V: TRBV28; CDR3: CASSLGNYGYTF; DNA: TGTGCCAGCAGTTTGGGCAACTATGGCTACACCTTC
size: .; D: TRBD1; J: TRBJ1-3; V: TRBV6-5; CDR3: CASSLQGVGNTIYF; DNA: TGTGCCAGCAGTTTACAGGGGGTCGGAAACACCATATATTTT
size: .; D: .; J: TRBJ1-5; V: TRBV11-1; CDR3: CASSLERGQPQHF; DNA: TGTGCCAGCAGCTTAGAACGAGGTCAGCCCCAGCATTTT
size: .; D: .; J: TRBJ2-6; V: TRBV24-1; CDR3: CATSDPAGANVLTF; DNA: TGTGCCACCAGTGACCCGGCTGGGGCCAACGTCCTGACTTTC
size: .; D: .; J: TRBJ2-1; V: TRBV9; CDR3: CASSPTQSRNEQFF; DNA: TGTGCCAGCAGCCCCACTCAATCGCGGAATGAGCAGTTCTTC
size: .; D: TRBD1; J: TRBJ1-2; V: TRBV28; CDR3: CASRPLTGGSYGYTF; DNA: TGTGCCAGCAGACCATTGACAGGGGGTTCCTATGGCTACACCTTC
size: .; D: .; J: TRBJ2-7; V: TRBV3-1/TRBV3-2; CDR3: CASSQAPGPTYEQYF; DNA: TGTGCCAGCAGCCAAGCCCCAGGGCCAACCTACGAGCAGTACTTC
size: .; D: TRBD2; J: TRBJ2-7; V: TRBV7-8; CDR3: CASSPGGQTYEQYF; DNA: TGTGCCAGCAGCCCGGGGGGGCAGACCTACGAGCAGTACTTC
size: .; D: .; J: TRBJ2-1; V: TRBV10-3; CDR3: CAISGGFSYNEQFF; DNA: TGTGCCATCTCTGGGGGGTTTTCCTACAATGAGCAGTTCTTC
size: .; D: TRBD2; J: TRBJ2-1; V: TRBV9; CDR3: CASGAGGPYNEQFF; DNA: TGTGCCAGCGGAGCGGGAGGCCCGTACAATGAGCAGTTCTTC
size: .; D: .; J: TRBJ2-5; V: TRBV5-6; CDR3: CASSVPRRGQETQYF; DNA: TGTGCCAGCAGCGTGCCGCGGAGGGGTCAAGAGACCCAGTACTTC
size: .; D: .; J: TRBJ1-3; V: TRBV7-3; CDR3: CASSNSPGDSGNTIYF; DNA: TGTGCCAGCAGCAACTCCCCAGGCGACTCTGGAAACACCATATATTTT
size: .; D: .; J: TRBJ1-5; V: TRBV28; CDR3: CATGDQPQHF; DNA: TGTGCCACGGGGGATCAGCCCCAGCATTTT
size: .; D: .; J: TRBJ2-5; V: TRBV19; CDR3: CASSIDQGRETQYF; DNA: TGTGCCAGTAGTATAGATCAGGGTCGGGAGACCCAGTACTTC
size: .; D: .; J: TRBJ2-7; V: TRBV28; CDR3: CASSAGAPYEQYF; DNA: TGTGCCAGCAGTGCAGGGGCCCCCTACGAGCAGTACTTC
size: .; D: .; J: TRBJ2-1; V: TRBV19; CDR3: CASSIGYEGTSEQFF; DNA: TGTGCCAGTAGTATAGGATATGAGGGGACAAGTGAGCAGTTCTTC
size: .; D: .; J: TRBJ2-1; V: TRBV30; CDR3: CAWSRFRILSYEQFF; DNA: TGTGCCTGGAGTAGGTTCAGGATACTTTCCTATGAGCAGTTCTTC
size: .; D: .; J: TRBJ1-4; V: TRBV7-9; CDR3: CASSLGNRATNEKLFF; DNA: TGTGCCAGCAGCTTGGGGAACAGGGCAACTAATGAAAAACTGTTTTTT
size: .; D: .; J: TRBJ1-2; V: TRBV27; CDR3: CASSPRLWFGYTF; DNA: TGTGCCAGCAGCCCCCGGTTGTGGTTTGGCTACACCTTC
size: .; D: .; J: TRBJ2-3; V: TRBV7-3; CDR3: CASSLERNTDTQYF; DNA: TGTGCCAGCAGTTTGGAGCGGAACACAGATACGCAGTATTTT
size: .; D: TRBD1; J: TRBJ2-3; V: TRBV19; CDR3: CASSAGTGETDTQYF; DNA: TGTGCCAGTAGTGCCGGGACAGGGGAGACAGATACGCAGTATTTT
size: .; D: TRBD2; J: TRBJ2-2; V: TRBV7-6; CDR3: CASSLVAGVGGELFF; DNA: TGTGCCAGCAGCTTAGTAGCGGGAGTAGGCGGGGAGCTGTTTTTT
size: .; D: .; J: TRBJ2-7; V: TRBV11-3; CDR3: CASSLGAESSEQYF; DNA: TGTGCCAGCAGCTTGGGGGCGGAGAGCTCCGAGCAGTACTTC
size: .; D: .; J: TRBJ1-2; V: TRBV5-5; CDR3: CASRRLYVQDFYGYTF; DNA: TGTGCCAGCAGACGCCTTTACGTACAGGATTTCTATGGCTACACCTTC
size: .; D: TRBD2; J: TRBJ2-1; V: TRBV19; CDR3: CASDSHGGGNEQFF; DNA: TGTGCCAGTGATTCCCACGGGGGGGGGAATGAGCAGTTCTTC
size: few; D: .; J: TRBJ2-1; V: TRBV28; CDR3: CASSSRIDGRSGNEQFF; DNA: TGTGCCAGCAGTTCCCGGATTGACGGGAGATCGGGTAATGAGCAGTTCTTC
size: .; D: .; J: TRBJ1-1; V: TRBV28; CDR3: CASSSWGLLNTEAFF; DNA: TGTGCCAGCAGTTCCTGGGGCCTTCTTAACACTGAAGCTTTCTTT
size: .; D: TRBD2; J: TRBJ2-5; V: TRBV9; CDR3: CASSVAASGNQETQYF; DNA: TGTGCCAGCAGCGTAGCTGCTAGCGGCAACCAAGAGACCCAGTACTTC